This TCR beta chain is drawn from a study of blood T cell repertoires in COVID-19. Across the study: Sites in the United States, Italy and Spain provided acute and convalescent COVID-19 samples. PBMCs, B-cell-depleted T cells, or T cells were the source of the cDNA or gDNA that made up the material.

With 3 bases removed from V and 4 bases from J, the gap between germline ends came to 12 bases. The CDR3 runs to 15 residues. From germline, CDR1 is KGHSH and CDR2 LQKENI. Authors' data handling: The assay estimated nucleated cells by amplifying reference gene primers. The assay was immunoSEQ multiplex PCR, and TCRdb's table has in-frame clones only and misses some. V, J and clone size derive from that table, while D and trimming were established from the DNA sequence. This sample has 8,000 or so clones, with about 80% found just once. The chain carries TRBV18 and TRBJ2-2; perhaps TRBD2 as D (6 bases). Sequenced: peripheral blood. The receptor was derived from a human donor in a cohort sampled during active COVID-19. The CDR3 DNA reads as TGTGCCAGCTCACCGCGGGGTACCTCCACCGGGGAGCTGTTTTTT. Its translation is CASSPRGTSTGELFF.